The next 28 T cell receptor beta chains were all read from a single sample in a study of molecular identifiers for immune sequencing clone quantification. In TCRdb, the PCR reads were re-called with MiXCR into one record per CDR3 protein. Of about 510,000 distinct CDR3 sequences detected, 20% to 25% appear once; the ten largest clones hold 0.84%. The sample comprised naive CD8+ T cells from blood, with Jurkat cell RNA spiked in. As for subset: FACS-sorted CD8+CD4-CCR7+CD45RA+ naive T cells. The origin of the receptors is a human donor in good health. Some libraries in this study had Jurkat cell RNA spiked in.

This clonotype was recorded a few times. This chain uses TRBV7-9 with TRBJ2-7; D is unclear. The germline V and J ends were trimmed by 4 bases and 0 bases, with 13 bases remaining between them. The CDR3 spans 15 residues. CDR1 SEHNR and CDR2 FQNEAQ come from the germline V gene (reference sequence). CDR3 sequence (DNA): TGTGCCAGCAGCTCCCCGGAAGGGCACTCCTACGAGCAGTACTTC. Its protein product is CASSSPEGHSYEQYF.

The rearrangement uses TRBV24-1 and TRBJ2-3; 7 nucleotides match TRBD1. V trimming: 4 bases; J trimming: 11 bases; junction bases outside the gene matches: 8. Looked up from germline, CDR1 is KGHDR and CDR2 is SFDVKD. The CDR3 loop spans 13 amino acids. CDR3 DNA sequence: TGTGCCACCAGTGAAGAAGGGACAGACATGCAGTATTTT. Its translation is CATSEEGTDMQYF.

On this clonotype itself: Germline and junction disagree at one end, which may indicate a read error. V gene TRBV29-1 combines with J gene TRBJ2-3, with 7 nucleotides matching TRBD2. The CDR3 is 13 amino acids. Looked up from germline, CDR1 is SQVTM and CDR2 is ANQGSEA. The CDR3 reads CSAEAGFGDTQYF. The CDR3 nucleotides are TGCAGCGCTGAAGCGGGGTTCGGAGATACGCAGTATTTT.

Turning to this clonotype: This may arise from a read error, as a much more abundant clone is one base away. The CDR3 is CDSSQTTGSGETQYF. In nucleotides, the CDR3 is TGTGACAGCAGTCAAACTACAGGGTCAGGAGAGACCCAGTACTTC. The rearrangement joins TRBV12-3 or TRBV12-4 to TRBJ2-5; weak D call: TRBD1 (6 bases). CDR3 size: 15 residues.

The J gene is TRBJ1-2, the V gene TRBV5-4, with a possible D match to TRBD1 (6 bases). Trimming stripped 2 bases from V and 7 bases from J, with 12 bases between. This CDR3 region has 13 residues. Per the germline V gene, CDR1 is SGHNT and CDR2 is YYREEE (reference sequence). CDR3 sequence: CASSFGTGSGYTF. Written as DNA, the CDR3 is TGTGCCAGCAGCTTTGGAACAGGGTCTGGCTACACCTTC.

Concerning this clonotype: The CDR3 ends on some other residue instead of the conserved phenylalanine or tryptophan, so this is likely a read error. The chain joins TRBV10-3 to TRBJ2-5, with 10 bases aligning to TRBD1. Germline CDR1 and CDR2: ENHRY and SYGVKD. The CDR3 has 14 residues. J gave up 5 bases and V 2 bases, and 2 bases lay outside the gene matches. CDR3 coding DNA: TGTGCCATCAGTGAGGTGGGACAGGGGGAGACCCAGTACTCC. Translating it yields CAISEVGQGETQYS.

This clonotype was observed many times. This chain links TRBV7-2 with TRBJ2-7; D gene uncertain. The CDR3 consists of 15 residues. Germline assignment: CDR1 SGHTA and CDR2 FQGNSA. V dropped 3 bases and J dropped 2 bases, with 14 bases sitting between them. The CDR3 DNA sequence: TGTGCCAGCAGCTTCTACGGGCCCTCAGCCTACGAGCAGTACTTC. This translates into CASSFYGPSAYEQYF. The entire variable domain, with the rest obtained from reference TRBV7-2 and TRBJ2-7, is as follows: GAGVSQSPSNKVTEKGKDVELRCDPISGHTALYWYRQSLGQGLEFLIYFQGNSAPDKSGLPSDRFSAERTGGSVSTLTIQRTQQEDSAVYLCASSFYGPSAYEQYFGPGTRLTVT.

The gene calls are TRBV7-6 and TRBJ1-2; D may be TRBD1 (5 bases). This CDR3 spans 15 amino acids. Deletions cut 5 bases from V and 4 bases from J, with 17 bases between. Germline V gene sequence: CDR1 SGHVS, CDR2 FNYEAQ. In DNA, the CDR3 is TGTGCCAGCAGCCCGCTCCCGTCCGGGGCCTATGGCTACACCTTC. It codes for CASSPLPSGAYGYTF.

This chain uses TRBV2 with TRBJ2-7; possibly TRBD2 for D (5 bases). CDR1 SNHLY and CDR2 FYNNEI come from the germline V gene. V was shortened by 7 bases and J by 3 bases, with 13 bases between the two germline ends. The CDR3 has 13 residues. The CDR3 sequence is CASIRGRLYEQYF. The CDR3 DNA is TGTGCCAGCATCCGGGGTCGGCTCTACGAGCAGTACTTC. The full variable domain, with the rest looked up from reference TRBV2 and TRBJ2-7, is EPEVTQTPSHQVTQMGQEVILRCVPISNHLYFYWYRQILGQKVEFLVSFYNNEISEKSEIFDDQFSVERPDGSNFTLKIRSTKLEDSAMYFCASIRGRLYEQYFGPGTRLTVT.

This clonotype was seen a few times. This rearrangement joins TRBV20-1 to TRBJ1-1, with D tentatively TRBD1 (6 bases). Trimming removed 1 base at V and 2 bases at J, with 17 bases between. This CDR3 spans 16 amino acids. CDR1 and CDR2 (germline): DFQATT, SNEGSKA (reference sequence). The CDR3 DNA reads TGCAGTGCTAGAGTGTTTGGGGACATAATCAACACTGAAGCTTTCTTT. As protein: CSARVFGDIINTEAFF.

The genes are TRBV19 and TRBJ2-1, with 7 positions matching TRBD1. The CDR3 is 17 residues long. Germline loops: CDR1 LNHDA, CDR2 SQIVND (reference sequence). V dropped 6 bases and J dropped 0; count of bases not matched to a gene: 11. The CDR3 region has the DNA TGTGCCAGTAGCCCCCCGTGGACAGGAAGCTCCTACAATGAGCAGTTCTTC. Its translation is CASSPPWTGSSYNEQFF.

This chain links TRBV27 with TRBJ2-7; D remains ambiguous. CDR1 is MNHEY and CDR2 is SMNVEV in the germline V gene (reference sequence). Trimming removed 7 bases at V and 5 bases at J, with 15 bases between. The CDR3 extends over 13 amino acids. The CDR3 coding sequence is TGTGCCAGCACCTTAGGGCCGTCCCACGAGCAGTACTTC. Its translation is CASTLGPSHEQYF.

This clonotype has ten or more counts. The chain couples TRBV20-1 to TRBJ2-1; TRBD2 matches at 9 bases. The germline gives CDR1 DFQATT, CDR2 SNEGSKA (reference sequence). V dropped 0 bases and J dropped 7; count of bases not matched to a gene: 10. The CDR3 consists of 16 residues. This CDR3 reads CSARDWAGGSINEQFF. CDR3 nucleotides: TGCAGTGCTAGAGATTGGGCGGGAGGGAGTATAAATGAGCAGTTCTTC.

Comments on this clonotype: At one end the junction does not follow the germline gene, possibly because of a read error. The CDR3 loop is CATSDTSYGYAF. The DNA for the CDR3 is TGTGCCACCAGTGATACGAGCTATGGCTACGCCTTC. The chain joins TRBV24-1 to TRBJ1-2; D ambiguous. The CDR3 has 12 amino acids. The germline V gene has CDR1 KGHDR and CDR2 SFDVKD.

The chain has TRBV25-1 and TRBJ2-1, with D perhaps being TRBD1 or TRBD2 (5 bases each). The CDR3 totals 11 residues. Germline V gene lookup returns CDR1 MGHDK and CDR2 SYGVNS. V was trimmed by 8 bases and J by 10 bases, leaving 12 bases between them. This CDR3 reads CASVKGTEQFF. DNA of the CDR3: TGTGCCAGCGTAAAAGGGACGGAGCAGTTCTTC.

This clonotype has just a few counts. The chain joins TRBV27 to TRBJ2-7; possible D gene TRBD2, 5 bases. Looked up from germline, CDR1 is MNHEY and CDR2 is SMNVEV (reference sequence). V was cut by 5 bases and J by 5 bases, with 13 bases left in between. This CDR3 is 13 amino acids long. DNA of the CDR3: TGTGCCAGCAGTGGCTTCGGACTGGACGAGCAGTACTTC. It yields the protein CASSGFGLDEQYF.

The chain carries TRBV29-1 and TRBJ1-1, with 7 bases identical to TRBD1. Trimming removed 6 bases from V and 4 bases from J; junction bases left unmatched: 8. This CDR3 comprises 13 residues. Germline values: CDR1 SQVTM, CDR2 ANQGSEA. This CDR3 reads CSVETGLSTEAFF. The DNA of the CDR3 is TGCAGCGTAGAGACAGGGTTAAGCACTGAAGCTTTCTTT.

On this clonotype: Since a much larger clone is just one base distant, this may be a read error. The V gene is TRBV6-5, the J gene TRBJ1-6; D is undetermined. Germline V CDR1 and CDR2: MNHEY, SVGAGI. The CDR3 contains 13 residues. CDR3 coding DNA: TGTGCCAGCAAAGGACTGAGTAATTCACCCCCCCACTTT. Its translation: CASKGLSNSPPHF.

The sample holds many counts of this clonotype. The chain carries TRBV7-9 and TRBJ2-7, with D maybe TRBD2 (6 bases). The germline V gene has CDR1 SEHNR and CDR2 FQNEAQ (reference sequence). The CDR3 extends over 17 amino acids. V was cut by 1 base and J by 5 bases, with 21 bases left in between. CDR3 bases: TGTGCCAGCAGCTTAGGTCCGTCTAGCGAGTACAACGACGAGCAGTACTTC. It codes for CASSLGPSSEYNDEQYF. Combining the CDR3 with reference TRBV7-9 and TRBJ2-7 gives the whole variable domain DTGVSQNPRHKITKRGQNVTFRCDPISEHNRLYWYRQTLGQGPEFLTYFQNEAQLEKSRLLSDRFSAERPKGSFSTLEIQRTEQGDSAMYLCASSLGPSSEYNDEQYFGPGTRLTVT.

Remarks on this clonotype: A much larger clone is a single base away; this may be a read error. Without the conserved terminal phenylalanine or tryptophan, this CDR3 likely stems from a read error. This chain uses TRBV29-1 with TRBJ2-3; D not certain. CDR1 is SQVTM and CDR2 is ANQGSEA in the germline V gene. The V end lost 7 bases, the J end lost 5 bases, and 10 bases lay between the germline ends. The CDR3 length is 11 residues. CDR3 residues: CSDQKGDTQYS. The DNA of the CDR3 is TGCAGCGACCAAAAAGGAGATACGCAGTATTCT.

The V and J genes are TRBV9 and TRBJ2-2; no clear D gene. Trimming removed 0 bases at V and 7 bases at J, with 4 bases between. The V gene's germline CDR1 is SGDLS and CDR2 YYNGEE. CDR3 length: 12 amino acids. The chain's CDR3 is CASSVGNGELFF. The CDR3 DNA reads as TGTGCCAGCAGCGTAGGTAACGGGGAGCTGTTTTTT.

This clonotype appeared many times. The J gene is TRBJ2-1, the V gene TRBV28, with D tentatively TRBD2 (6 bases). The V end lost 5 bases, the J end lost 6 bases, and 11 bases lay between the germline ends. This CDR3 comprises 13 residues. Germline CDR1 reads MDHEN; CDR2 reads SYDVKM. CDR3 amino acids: CASSPLASNEQFF. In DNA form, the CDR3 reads TGTGCCAGCAGTCCACTAGCCTCCAATGAGCAGTTCTTC.

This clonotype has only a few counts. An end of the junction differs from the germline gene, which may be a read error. CDR3 region: CSARGHQNYEQYF. The CDR3 bases are TGCAGTGCGAGAGGCCACCAAAATTACGAGCAGTACTTC. J is TRBJ2-7 and V is TRBV20-1; D is uncertain. The CDR3 has 13 residues. From germline, CDR1 is DFQATT and CDR2 SNEGSKA (reference sequence).

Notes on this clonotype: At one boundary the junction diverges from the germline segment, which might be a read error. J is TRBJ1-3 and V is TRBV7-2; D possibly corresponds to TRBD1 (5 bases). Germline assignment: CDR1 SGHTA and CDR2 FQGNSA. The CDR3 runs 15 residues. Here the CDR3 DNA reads TGTGCCAGCAGCTTAGCGCGGGGGAATGGAAACACCATACATTTT. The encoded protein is CASSLARGNGNTIHF.

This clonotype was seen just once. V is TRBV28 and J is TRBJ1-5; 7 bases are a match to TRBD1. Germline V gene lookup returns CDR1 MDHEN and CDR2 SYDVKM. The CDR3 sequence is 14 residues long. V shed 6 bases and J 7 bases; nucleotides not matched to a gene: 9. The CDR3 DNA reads TGTGCCAGCAGCATCAGACAGGGAGGACAGCCCCAGCATTTT. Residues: CASSIRQGGQPQHF.

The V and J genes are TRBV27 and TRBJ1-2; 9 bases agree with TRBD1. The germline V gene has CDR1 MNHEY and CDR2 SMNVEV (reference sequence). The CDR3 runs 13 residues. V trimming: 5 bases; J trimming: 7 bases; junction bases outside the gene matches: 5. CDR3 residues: CASSLRTGAGYTF. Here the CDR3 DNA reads TGTGCCAGCAGTCTACGGACAGGGGCTGGCTACACCTTC.

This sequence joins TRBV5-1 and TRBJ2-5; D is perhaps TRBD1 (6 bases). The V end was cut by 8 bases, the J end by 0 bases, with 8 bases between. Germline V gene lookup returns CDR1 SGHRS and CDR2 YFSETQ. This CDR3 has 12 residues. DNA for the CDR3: TGCGCCAGTAGGGACAACCAAGAGACCCAGTACTTC. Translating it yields CASRDNQETQYF.

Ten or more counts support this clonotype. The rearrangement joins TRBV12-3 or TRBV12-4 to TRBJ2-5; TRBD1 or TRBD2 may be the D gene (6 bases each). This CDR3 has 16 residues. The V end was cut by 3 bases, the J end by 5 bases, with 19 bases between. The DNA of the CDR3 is TGTGCCAGCAGTTTCGCCGGGGGCGCCTCTATTGAGACCCAGTACTTC. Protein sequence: CASSFAGGASIETQYF.